The 2 T cell receptor beta chains given below trace back to one sample, sequenced in a study of sequential checkpoint blockade in melanoma. The treatment denotes: randomized to nivolumab then ipilimumab (arm A) or the reverse (arm B). The method was immunoSEQ multiplex PCR; TCRdb's version includes in-frame clones alone and lacks a portion of them. The table lists 10,000 to 15,000 clones, over 70% of them singletons. Source: CD8+ T cells sorted from blood (inferred from file names), taken from a patient given nivolumab and ipilimumab in sequence. The receptors were gathered from a human donor with melanoma.

V is TRBV2 and J is TRBJ1-6; D is perhaps TRBD1 (5 bases). Trimming removed 5 bases from V and 4 bases from J, with 6 bases in between. CDR3 length: 13 amino acids. From germline, CDR1 is SNHLY and CDR2 FYNNEI. In nucleotides, the CDR3 is TGTGCCAGCAGTCAGGGTTATAATTCACCCCTCCACTTT. Its translation is CASSQGYNSPLHF.

The chain has TRBV12-5 and TRBJ1-2; possibly TRBD1 for D (5 bases). V was cut by 6 bases and J by 9 bases, with 17 bases left in between. This CDR3 comprises 13 residues. Germline V CDR1 and CDR2: LGHNT, FRNRAP. The CDR3: CASGYRGFTSYTF. In DNA form, the CDR3 reads TGTGCTAGTGGCTATCGGGGGTTCACAAGCTACACCTTC.